This T cell receptor (beta chain) was identified in a study of graft-versus-host responses after intestinal transplantation. Overall study context: Among the recipients, all got anti-thymocyte globulin induction and then tacrolimus and steroids for around three years.

On this clone: Antigen specificity is unknown.

Points from the study as a whole: Recipient marrow contained GvH clones, some of which appeared first in ileum or blood. HvG clone declines early post-transplant were associated with peak circulating GvH levels.

Data came from immunoSEQ multiplex PCR; TCRdb stores just in-frame clones and leaves some out. Found here are roughly 13,000 clones, about four fifths of them singletons; the top ten hold 7% to 9.5%. Germline V CDR1 and CDR2: LNHDA, SQIVND (reference sequence). V lost 3 bases, J lost 5 bases, and 7 bases lay in between. The CDR3 is 12 residues long. This chain links TRBV19 with TRBJ2-5; D may be TRBD2 (5 bases). Sequenced here: PBMCs, sampled almost 310 days after intestinal transplant. This clonotype was sampled from a human patient who received an intestinal transplant, so some T cells may come from the graft donor. The CDR3: CASSIGGETQYF. The CDR3 coding sequence is TGTGCCAGTAGTATTGGCGGGGAGACCCAGTACTTC. The full variable domain, in which reference TRBV19 and TRBJ2-5 provide the parts outside the CDR3, is DGGITQSPKYLFRKEGQNVTLSCEQNLNHDAMYWYRQDPGQGLRLIYYSQIVNDFQKGDIAEGYSVSREKKESFPLTVTSAQKNPTAFYLCASSIGGETQYFGPGTRLLVL.